The 26 T cell receptor beta chains in this list originate from one sample, sequenced in a study of blood T cells in healthy people across ages. It was with a sample-barcoded 5' primer and a J-beta primer mix that a second PCR of roughly 6 to 11 cycles was run. One entry per CDR3 protein, called by TCRdb with MiXCR from the 5' RACE reads. The data show approximately 800,000 distinct CDR3 sequences, with 36% seen just once and 13% held by the top ten. The sequenced sample consisted of blood. These receptors all stem from a man aged 18 to 30 in good health.

The chain has TRBV3-1 and TRBJ2-7; 8 bases line up with TRBD2. The CDR3 totals 15 residues. The V segment lost 0 bases and the J segment 6 bases; nucleotides outside the gene matches: 7. Germline CDR1 reads LGHDT; CDR2 reads YNNKEL (reference sequence). In nucleotides, the CDR3 is TGTGCCAGCAGCCAAGATTCGGGGGGGAGAGGCGAGCAGTACTTC. The encoded protein is CASSQDSGGRGEQYF.

The rearrangement links TRBV29-1 to TRBJ2-1; D is unresolved. The length of the CDR3 is 13 residues. Germline lookup yields CDR1 SQVTM and CDR2 ANQGSEA. The V and J ends lost 3 bases and 6 bases respectively, with 12 bases between them. CDR3 region: CSVDPSGLNEQFF. DNA of the CDR3: TGCAGCGTTGACCCTTCCGGCCTCAATGAGCAGTTCTTC.

The CDR3 sequence: CSARLTGPTGELFF. The DNA of the CDR3 is TGCAGTGCTAGGCTGACAGGACCTACCGGGGAGCTGTTTTTT. The V and J genes are TRBV20-1 and TRBJ2-2; possible D gene TRBD1, 6 bases. Looked up from germline, CDR1 is DFQATT and CDR2 is SNEGSKA (reference sequence). V shed 3 bases and J shed 5 bases, with 13 bases lying between them. The CDR3 spans 14 residues.

This clonotype occurred many times. The chain links TRBV12-3 or TRBV12-4 to TRBJ2-1; D tentatively reads TRBD1 or TRBD2 (6 bases each). The CDR3 loop spans 15 amino acids. Trimming removed 4 bases at V and 9 bases at J, with 19 bases between. Here the CDR3 DNA reads TGTGCCAGCAGTTCGTTACAGGGAGGATGGGTTGAGCAGTTCTTC. Amino acids: CASSSLQGGWVEQFF.

The chain has TRBV5-6 and TRBJ1-1; D gene uncertain. V shed 1 base and J shed 3 bases, with 13 bases lying between them. This CDR3 comprises 15 residues. Germline V gene data show CDR1 as SGHDT and CDR2 as YYEEEE. For the CDR3, the DNA is TGTGCCAGCAGCTTGCGGGCTAAGAGAGACACTGAAGCTTTCTTT. Its translation is CASSLRAKRDTEAFF. Together with reference TRBV5-6 and TRBJ1-1, the CDR3 gives the full variable domain: DAGVTQSPTHLIKTRGQQVTLRCSPKSGHDTVSWYQQALGQGPQFIFQYYEEEERQRGNFPDRFSGHQFPNYSSELNVNALLLGDSALYLCASSLRAKRDTEAFFGQGTRLTVV.

The rearrangement uses TRBV20-1 and TRBJ1-3; a weak D match, TRBD1 (5 bases). The germline CDR1 and CDR2 sequences are DFQATT and SNEGSKA (reference sequence). V shed 5 bases and J shed 2 bases, with 10 bases lying between them. This CDR3 spans 13 amino acids. CDR3 DNA: TGCAGTGCTGATGGGGGTACTGGAAACACCATATATTTT. Protein sequence: CSADGGTGNTIYF.

In this sample, this clonotype turned up many times. The rearrangement uses TRBV15 and TRBJ2-7; 7 bases match TRBD2. V shed 0 bases, J shed 3 bases, and the junction held 11 bases outside the gene matches. Germline lookup yields CDR1 LNHNV and CDR2 YYDKDF (reference sequence). This CDR3 region has 17 residues. This CDR3 reads CATSRDKRLGTIYEQYF. The CDR3 region has the DNA TGTGCCACCAGCAGAGATAAAAGACTGGGGACTATCTACGAGCAGTACTTC.

V usage is TRBV7-2 and J usage is TRBJ2-7, with TRBD2 matching 11 bases. Losses at the gene ends were 1 base for V and 0 bases for J; bases not matched to a gene: 11. The CDR3 extends over 19 amino acids. Germline CDR1 reads SGHTA; CDR2 reads FQGNSA. CDR3 DNA sequence: TGTGCCAGCAGCTTAGTCCGTGGTAGCGGGAGGGCTAGCTCCTACGAGCAGTACTTC. Its protein product is CASSLVRGSGRASSYEQYF.

This clonotype was seen many times. The V gene is TRBV12-3 or TRBV12-4, the J gene TRBJ1-1; a possible D gene is TRBD1 (6 bases). The CDR3 extends over 13 amino acids. V was shortened by 5 bases and J by 4 bases, with 11 bases between the two germline ends. The CDR3 DNA sequence: TGTGCCAGCAGTGTGACAGGAGGCACTGAAGCTTTCTTT. This translates into CASSVTGGTEAFF.

The chain combines TRBV20-1 with TRBJ2-3, with 10 bases that match TRBD1. Germline V CDR1 and CDR2: DFQATT, SNEGSKA (reference sequence). The length of the CDR3 is 14 residues. V shed 0 bases, J shed 8 bases, and the junction held 5 bases outside the gene matches. The CDR3 nucleotides read TGCAGTGCTAGAGATGGGCGGACAGGGGGTACGCAGTATTTT. Protein product: CSARDGRTGGTQYF.

The chain joins TRBV2 to TRBJ1-5; no firm D call. V was clipped by 2 bases and J by 1 base, with 9 bases between them. The CDR3 extends over 15 amino acids. Germline V gene sequence: CDR1 SNHLY, CDR2 FYNNEI. In nucleotides, the CDR3 is TGTGCCAGCAGTGAAAGGGTAATAAGCAATCAGCCCCAGCATTTT. Its protein is CASSERVISNQPQHF.

The gene calls are TRBV20-1 and TRBJ2-1, with 12 bases aligning to TRBD1. Germline-derived CDR1 and CDR2 are DFQATT and SNEGSKA (reference sequence). The V gene end was trimmed by 5 bases and the J gene end by 9 bases; junction bases not matched to a gene: 8. The CDR3 loop spans 14 amino acids. The CDR3 DNA sequence: TGCAGTGCTGACCGGGACAGGGGGCGAAGTGAGCAGTTCTTC. It specifies CSADRDRGRSEQFF.

V and J are TRBV12-3 or TRBV12-4 and TRBJ1-4, with D maybe TRBD1 (6 bases). V was pared by 7 bases and J by 5 bases, with 11 bases between. The CDR3 is 13 amino acids. The CDR3 reads CASKQGINEKLFF. CDR3 coding DNA: TGTGCCAGCAAACAGGGAATCAATGAAAAACTGTTTTTT.

For this clonotype: Germline and junction disagree at one end, which may indicate a read error. The V and J genes are TRBV28 and TRBJ2-1; D gene ambiguous. CDR1 and CDR2 (germline): MDHEN, SYDVKM. The CDR3 extends over 17 amino acids. This chain's CDR3 is CASSFLVGDLGYNGQFF. CDR3 coding DNA: TGTGCCAGCAGTTTTTTGGTTGGGGATCTGGGGTACAATGGGCAGTTCTTC.

This clonotype appeared a few times. The rearrangement links TRBV20-1 to TRBJ2-3; 11 bases are a match to TRBD1. The CDR3 has 16 amino acids. Unmatched junction bases numbered 13, after V lost 8 bases and J lost 3 bases. Germline CDR1 DFQATT, CDR2 SNEGSKA (reference sequence). For the CDR3, the DNA is TGCAGTCGCCGGGACAGGGGGGACCTTCGGACAGATACGCAGTATTTT. Encoded protein: CSRRDRGDLRTDTQYF.

This rearrangement joins TRBV24-1 to TRBJ2-1; 7 bases are a match to TRBD1. Germline trimming cut 9 bases from V and 6 bases from J; bases unmatched to any gene: 4. The CDR3 is 12 amino acids. Germline CDR1 is KGHDR and CDR2 is SFDVKD. The CDR3 region is CATSGQTNEQFF. Written as DNA, the CDR3 is TGTGCCACCTCGGGACAGACCAATGAGCAGTTCTTC.

This clonotype was picked up one time. This may stem from a read error, because a much larger clone lies one nucleotide away. The chain employs TRBV20-1 and TRBJ2-7; 8 bases map to TRBD1. This CDR3 comprises 16 residues. The ends lost 2 bases at V and 8 bases at J; junction bases unmatched: 17. Germline lookup yields CDR1 DFQATT and CDR2 SNEGSKA (reference sequence). The CDR3: CSARSSIRGPVYKQYF. As DNA, the CDR3 is TGCAGTGCTAGATCGTCAATCAGGGGGCCGGTATACAAGCAGTACTTC.

This clonotype was observed a single time. This chain joins TRBV9 and TRBJ2-1; 8 nucleotides align to TRBD2. This CDR3 has 17 amino acids. The V gene end was trimmed by 0 bases and the J gene end by 2 bases; junction bases not matched to a gene: 7. CDR1 SGDLS and CDR2 YYNGEE come from the germline V gene. CDR3 sequence (DNA): TGTGCCAGCAGCGTAGCTCAGGGTAGCGGGGCCTACAATGAGCAGTTCTTC. Its protein is CASSVAQGSGAYNEQFF. Full variable domain (remainder filled in from reference TRBV9 and TRBJ2-1): DSGVTQTPKHLITATGQRVTLRCSPRSGDLSVYWYQQSLDQGLQFLIQYYNGEERAKGNILERFSAQQFPDLHSELNLSSLELGDSALYFCASSVAQGSGAYNEQFFGPGTRLTVL.

The chain links TRBV7-9 to TRBJ1-4; 7 bases map to TRBD1. With 1 base clipped from V and 4 bases from J, the junction kept 3 bases outside the gene matches. Germline V gene lookup returns CDR1 SEHNR and CDR2 FQNEAQ (reference sequence). This CDR3 is built from 15 residues. This chain's CDR3 is CASSLVRQGNEKLFF. The CDR3 DNA follows: TGTGCCAGCAGCTTAGTGCGACAGGGTAATGAAAAACTGTTTTTT.

CDR3 bases: TGCAGTGCTAGACTAGCGGGGGGCTTTACATACACAGATACGCAGTATTTT. It is translated as CSARLAGGFTYTDTQYF. The V and J genes are TRBV20-1 and TRBJ2-3, with 11 bases fitting TRBD2. Germline trimming cut 2 bases from V and 2 bases from J; bases unmatched to any gene: 9. The length of the CDR3 is 17 residues. The germline gives CDR1 DFQATT, CDR2 SNEGSKA (reference sequence).

The genes are TRBV4-2 and TRBJ1-2, with D unclear. CDR1 and CDR2 from the germline V gene are LGHNA and YNFKEQ. V was shortened by 0 bases and J by 7 bases, with 12 bases between the two germline ends. This CDR3 comprises 14 residues. CDR3 sequence reads: CASSQEEREGGYTF. DNA of the CDR3: TGTGCCAGCAGCCAAGAAGAAAGGGAAGGTGGCTACACCTTC.

The rearrangement links TRBV20-1 to TRBJ1-5, with D possibly matching TRBD1 (6 bases). The CDR3 extends over 14 amino acids. With 7 bases removed from V and 0 bases from J, the gap between germline ends came to 13 bases. CDR1 is DFQATT, CDR2 SNEGSKA, per germline (reference sequence). DNA of the CDR3: TGCAGTGTTGGAAGGACAGATAGCAATCAGCCCCAGCATTTT. It translates to CSVGRTDSNQPQHF.

This rearrangement joins TRBV28 to TRBJ2-7; D gene ambiguous. The germline V and J ends were trimmed by 5 bases and 3 bases, with 11 bases remaining between them. The length of the CDR3 is 13 residues. Germline V gene sequence: CDR1 MDHEN, CDR2 SYDVKM. The CDR3 reads CASSVATYYEQYF. DNA for the CDR3: TGTGCCAGCAGTGTAGCCACATACTACGAGCAGTACTTC.

The chain is built from TRBV30 and TRBJ1-1; TRBD1 is a possible D gene (5 bases). Germline CDR1 reads GTSNPN; CDR2 reads SVGIG (reference sequence). Trimming pared 0 bases from V and 6 bases from J, leaving 11 bases between. This CDR3 spans 13 amino acids. The CDR3 DNA reads as TGTGCCTGGAGTGTAAGGCGGGGGGCTGAAGCTTTCTTT. Its protein product is CAWSVRRGAEAFF. The full variable domain, with the rest looked up from reference TRBV30 and TRBJ1-1, is SQTIHQWPATLVQPVGSPLSLECTVEGTSNPNLYWYRQAAGRGLQLLFYSVGIGQISSEVPQNLSASRPQDRQFILSSKKLLLSDSGFYLCAWSVRRGAEAFFGQGTRLTVV.

The table lists this clonotype with a few counts. The chain couples TRBV7-2 to TRBJ2-5, with D hard to call. The CDR3 loop spans 15 amino acids. Germline V gene lookup returns CDR1 SGHTA and CDR2 FQGNSA. With 1 base removed from V and 2 bases from J, the gap between germline ends came to 11 bases. The CDR3 is CASSLEGPAQETQYF. Here the CDR3 DNA reads TGTGCCAGCAGCTTAGAAGGGCCAGCTCAAGAGACCCAGTACTTC.

This clonotype turned up a few times. The V call is TRBV5-5, the J call TRBJ2-2, with 11 bases matching TRBD2. Germline V gives CDR1 SGHKS, CDR2 YYEKEE (reference sequence). The CDR3 extends over 15 amino acids. Unmatched junction bases numbered 5, after V lost 5 bases and J lost 5 bases. CDR3: CASRTSGGRTGELFF. The CDR3 DNA follows: TGTGCCAGCAGAACTAGCGGGGGCAGGACCGGGGAGCTGTTTTTT. Full variable domain (remainder filled in from reference TRBV5-5 and TRBJ2-2): DAGVTQSPTHLIKTRGQQVTLRCSPISGHKSVSWYQQVLGQGPQFIFQYYEKEERGRGNFPDRFSARQFPNYSSELNVNALLLGDSALYLCASRTSGGRTGELFFGEGSRLTVL.